The next 25 T cell receptor beta chains were all read from a single sample in a study of blood T cell repertoires in COVID-19. The method was immunoSEQ multiplex PCR; TCRdb's version includes in-frame clones alone and lacks a portion of them. The sample yields a few hundred thousand clones, about 90% seen once. Material: PBMCs or T cells enriched from blood (not recorded which). The receptors derive from a woman aged 25 to 45 who had recovered from COVID-19.

The J gene is TRBJ1-2, the V gene TRBV7-9, with TRBD1 matching 8 bases. The CDR3 spans 15 residues. Germline values: CDR1 SEHNR, CDR2 FQNEAQ (reference sequence). With V trimmed by 4 bases and J by 3 bases, 7 bases remained unmatched. This CDR3 reads CASSSLQGVHYGYTF. The DNA for the CDR3 is TGTGCCAGCAGCTCCTTACAGGGGGTCCACTATGGCTACACCTTC.

The chain recombines TRBV2 with TRBJ2-3; TRBD2 agrees at 10 bases. V dropped 6 bases and J dropped 6; count of bases not matched to a gene: 6. The CDR3 loop spans 14 amino acids. The V gene's germline CDR1 is SNHLY and CDR2 FYNNEI. The CDR3 coding sequence is TGTGCCAGCAGGGTAGCGGGAGGTGGTGATACGCAGTATTTT. This sequence encodes CASRVAGGGDTQYF. Full variable domain (remainder filled in from reference TRBV2 and TRBJ2-3): EPEVTQTPSHQVTQMGQEVILRCVPISNHLYFYWYRQILGQKVEFLVSFYNNEISEKSEIFDDQFSVERPDGSNFTLKIRSTKLEDSAMYFCASRVAGGGDTQYFGPGTRLTVL.

This clone was detected only once. This chain joins TRBV7-2 and TRBJ1-6; 9 nucleotides align to TRBD1. J was trimmed by 10 bases and V by 2 bases; bases with no gene match: 6. The V gene's germline CDR1 is SGHTA and CDR2 FQGNSA. This CDR3 contains 15 residues. The CDR3 is CASSLWGTGRSPLHF. CDR3 nucleotides: TGTGCCAGCAGCTTATGGGGGACAGGGAGATCACCCCTCCACTTT.

This chain joins TRBV12-5 and TRBJ1-3; tentative D call: TRBD1 (6 bases). The V end lost 2 bases, the J end lost 1 base, and 21 bases lay between the germline ends. Germline assignment: CDR1 LGHNT and CDR2 FRNRAP. This CDR3 is built from 19 residues. In DNA, the CDR3 is TGTGCTAGTGGTTTGACTACGGGGTGGGGGCGCCTGTCTGGAAACACCATATATTTT. Translating it yields CASGLTTGWGRLSGNTIYF.

The chain employs TRBV27 and TRBJ2-4; the D gene is possibly TRBD2 (6 bases). V dropped 6 bases and J dropped 7 bases, with 16 bases sitting between them. This CDR3 has 14 residues. CDR1 and CDR2 (germline): MNHEY, SMNVEV (reference sequence). The CDR3 nucleotides are TGTGCCAGCAGCCCCCGATTTGGGGGGAACATTCAGTACTTC. This sequence encodes CASSPRFGGNIQYF.

The chain recombines TRBV2 with TRBJ2-5, with D maybe TRBD2 (5 bases). V dropped 0 bases and J dropped 1 base, with 6 bases sitting between them. CDR3 size: 14 residues. Germline assignment: CDR1 SNHLY and CDR2 FYNNEI. CDR3 nucleotides: TGTGCCAGCAGTGAAGCCGGGGTCCAAGAGACCCAGTACTTC. Translating gives CASSEAGVQETQYF.

With regard to this clone: Distinct nucleotide sequences in the sample also encode this CDR3. V gene TRBV5-1 combines with J gene TRBJ2-7, with 7 bases identical to TRBD1. V shed 0 bases and J 0 bases; nucleotides not matched to a gene: 0. Germline CDR1 is SGHRS and CDR2 is YFSETQ. The CDR3 consists of 14 residues. The CDR3 sequence is CASSLGQGSYEQYF. CDR3 nucleotide sequence: TGCGCCAGCAGCTTGGGACAGGGCTCCTACGAGCAGTACTTC.

This chain links TRBV5-1 with TRBJ2-2, with 10 bases lining up with TRBD1. Per germline, CDR1 SGHRS and CDR2 YFSETQ. Germline trimming cut 2 bases from V and 2 bases from J; bases unmatched to any gene: 6. This CDR3 has 17 amino acids. Here the CDR3 reads CASSFPRDRGNTGELFF. CDR3 coding DNA: TGCGCCAGCAGCTTTCCCCGGGACAGGGGTAACACCGGGGAGCTGTTTTTT.

This sequence joins TRBV19 and TRBJ2-3; 9 nucleotides agree with TRBD1. The CDR3 is made up of 16 amino acids. V shed 3 bases, J shed 6 bases, and the junction held 10 bases outside the gene matches. Per germline, CDR1 LNHDA and CDR2 SQIVND (reference sequence). The CDR3 DNA reads TGTGCCAGTAGTATTAACAGGGGGCTAGTAAGGGATACGCAGTATTTT. Protein sequence: CASSINRGLVRDTQYF.

This clone has a handful of counts. This rearrangement joins TRBV4-3 to TRBJ1-4; D perhaps matches TRBD1 (5 bases). Trimming removed 0 bases at V and 8 bases at J, with 19 bases between. Germline V gene lookup returns CDR1 LGHNA and CDR2 YSLEER. The CDR3 runs 17 residues. CDR3 region: CASSQDLGGVEREKLFF. CDR3 nucleotides: TGCGCCAGCAGCCAAGATCTGGGGGGGGTGGAGAGGGAAAAACTGTTTTTT.

The chain joins TRBV10-3 to TRBJ1-1; no reliable D call. Germline V gives CDR1 ENHRY, CDR2 SYGVKD. This CDR3 has 12 amino acids. The germline V and J ends were trimmed by 3 bases and 5 bases, with 7 bases remaining between them. CDR3 sequence: CAISEGLTEAFF. In DNA form, the CDR3 reads TGTGCCATCAGTGAAGGACTGACTGAAGCTTTCTTT.

The chain recombines TRBV7-6 with TRBJ2-7, with 8 bases lining up with TRBD2. The germline gives CDR1 SGHVS, CDR2 FNYEAQ. V trimming: 6 bases; J trimming: 5 bases; junction bases outside the gene matches: 9. This CDR3 contains 14 residues. CDR3 bases: TGTGCCAGCAGTCTGGGACTAGGGTCCAACGAGCAGTACTTC. This codes for CASSLGLGSNEQYF.

This clone came up once. This chain connects TRBV19 to TRBJ1-4, with TRBD1 matching over 8 bases. The CDR3 runs to 15 residues. Germline trimming cut 5 bases from V and 6 bases from J; bases unmatched to any gene: 8. The germline V gene has CDR1 LNHDA and CDR2 SQIVND (reference sequence). Written as DNA, the CDR3 is TGTGCCAGTAGTTCACAGGGGGGATTTGATGAAAAACTGTTTTTT. Residues: CASSSQGGFDEKLFF.

The chain is built from TRBV11-2 and TRBJ1-4; 7 bases agree with TRBD1. This CDR3 has 16 amino acids. Losses at the gene ends were 5 bases for V and 5 bases for J; bases not matched to a gene: 11. The germline V gene has CDR1 SGHAT and CDR2 FQNNGV. The CDR3 loop reads CASSRTTGPVNEKLFF. The CDR3 DNA follows: TGTGCCAGCAGCCGTACGACAGGGCCCGTGAATGAAAAACTGTTTTTT.

This chain connects TRBV7-8 to TRBJ2-1; D gene uncertain. The CDR3 has 15 amino acids. Per germline, CDR1 SGHVS and CDR2 FQNEAQ. V shed 3 bases and J shed 9 bases, with 18 bases lying between them. The DNA for the CDR3 is TGTGCCAGCAGCTTCGGCCGGGTCGTTTCGGGTGAGCAGTTCTTC. Its translation is CASSFGRVVSGEQFF.

This clone has more than one count but fewer than ten. V and J are TRBV4-2 and TRBJ2-1; 8 bases are a match to TRBD2. Germline trimming cut 5 bases from V and 9 bases from J; bases unmatched to any gene: 18. Germline CDR1 reads LGHNA; CDR2 reads YNFKEQ. CDR3 length: 17 residues. The CDR3 nucleotides are TGTGCCAGCAGCTCCGTAGGGGCAGCGGGGGTGTCGGGTGAGCAGTTCTTC. Encoded protein: CASSSVGAAGVSGEQFF.

The genes are TRBV5-8 and TRBJ2-1; 8 bases align to TRBD1. V lost 1 base, J lost 1 base, and 4 bases stayed unmatched. Germline CDR1 reads SGHTS; CDR2 reads YDEGEE. This CDR3 has 16 residues. DNA for the CDR3: TGTGCCAGCAGCTTGATCGGACAGGGATCCTACAATGAGCAGTTCTTC. This encodes CASSLIGQGSYNEQFF.

This chain joins TRBV18 and TRBJ1-2; 7 bases are a match to TRBD1. The trim removed 6 bases at V and 0 bases at J, leaving 19 bases unmatched. This CDR3 region has 19 residues. Looked up from germline, CDR1 is KGHSH and CDR2 is LQKENI. CDR3 nucleotides: TGTGCCAGCTCGAAGAAAAATTTTTCATGGACAGGAGCTAACTATGGCTACACCTTC. It translates to CASSKKNFSWTGANYGYTF.

J is TRBJ2-7 and V is TRBV7-8; 7 positions agree with TRBD1. Germline CDR1 SGHVS, CDR2 FQNEAQ. The CDR3 runs to 13 residues. V shed 5 bases and J 3 bases; nucleotides not matched to a gene: 4. The CDR3 reads CASSTDRSYEQYF. CDR3 bases: TGTGCCAGCAGCACGGACAGGAGCTACGAGCAGTACTTC.

The chain couples TRBV3-1 (or the pseudogene TRBV3-2) to TRBJ1-4; D gene uncertain. CDR3 length: 15 residues. Germline-derived CDR1 and CDR2 are LGHDT and YNNKEL (reference sequence). V was pared by 0 bases and J by 3 bases, with 8 bases between. CDR3 nucleotides: TGTGCCAGCAGCCAAGAGGGCCACGCTAATGAAAAACTGTTTTTT. Amino acids: CASSQEGHANEKLFF.

This clone was found a few times. V gene TRBV30 combines with J gene TRBJ1-1; D might be TRBD1 (5 bases). The germline V gene has CDR1 GTSNPN and CDR2 SVGIG (reference sequence). V lost 2 bases, J lost 1 base, and 8 bases lay in between. The CDR3 is made up of 13 amino acids. CDR3 sequence reads: CAWSRDSNTEAFF. CDR3 coding DNA: TGTGCCTGGAGTCGGGACTCGAACACTGAAGCTTTCTTT. The whole variable domain, filled in from reference TRBV30 and TRBJ1-1, reads SQTIHQWPATLVQPVGSPLSLECTVEGTSNPNLYWYRQAAGRGLQLLFYSVGIGQISSEVPQNLSASRPQDRQFILSSKKLLLSDSGFYLCAWSRDSNTEAFFGQGTRLTVV.

The chain links TRBV7-2 to TRBJ1-1, with D possibly matching TRBD1 (5 bases). The CDR3 is made up of 13 amino acids. The germline V gene encodes CDR1 SGHTA and CDR2 FQGNSA. V shed 0 bases and J shed 11 bases, with 13 bases lying between them. CDR3 nucleotide sequence: TGTGCCAGCAGCTTAGCGCCGGGGGTAGGGGCTTTCTTT. This encodes CASSLAPGVGAFF.

CDR3 sequence (DNA): TGTGCCAGCAGAGCCCCTGACAGTATACAGAAAAAACTGTTTTTT. Translation gives CASRAPDSIQKKLFF. The chain is built from TRBV2 and TRBJ1-4; a weak D match, TRBD1 (5 bases). V was clipped by 6 bases and J by 9 bases, with 20 bases between them. This CDR3 is 15 amino acids long. Germline V gives CDR1 SNHLY, CDR2 FYNNEI.

V and J are TRBV30 and TRBJ2-1; no definite D call. The V gene's germline CDR1 is GTSNPN and CDR2 SVGIG (reference sequence). Deletions cut 7 bases from V and 4 bases from J, with 5 bases between. The CDR3 has 10 residues. For the CDR3, the DNA is TGTGCCTTCGGGTACAATGAGCAGTTCTTC. Amino acids: CAFGYNEQFF.

This clone has a single count. V and J are TRBV7-6 and TRBJ2-3; D possibly corresponds to TRBD1 (7 bases). V was pared by 5 bases and J by 5 bases, with 17 bases between. CDR1 is SGHVS, CDR2 FNYEAQ, per germline. The CDR3 is 15 amino acids. CDR3 region: CASSRTRQGGDTQYF. The CDR3 DNA follows: TGTGCCAGCAGCCGAACCCGACAGGGAGGAGATACGCAGTATTTT.